Many counts were recorded for the clone carrying this TCR beta chain. CDR3 length: 15 amino acids. The junction had 7 bases not matched to a gene; V was cut back by 6 bases and J by 6 bases. This record belongs to a study of T cells after posttransplantation cyclophosphamide. Method: immunoSEQ multiplex PCR; TCRdb's copy keeps in-frame clones and lacks some. The sample was found to contain 25,000 to 30,000 clones, and every one recurs. Sequencing was done on a sample of PBMCs. This chain links TRBV12-3 or TRBV12-4 with TRBJ2-1; 11 bases align to TRBD2. This TCR derives from an older woman in good health, CMV-negative, and a related stem cell transplant donor. The CDR3 nucleotides read TGTGCCAGCAGAGTAGCGGGGGGGCCTGTCAATGAGCAGTTCTTC. Translation: CASRVAGGPVNEQFF.